This TCR beta chain was obtained from a study of response to subunit inactivated influenza vaccine. One entry per CDR3 protein results from TCRdb running MiXCR on the RT-PCR reads. The sample lists over 800,000 distinct CDR3 sequences, approximately 22% occurring once. Overall study findings and caveats: Authors proposed each seasonal influenza vaccination draws in few new T cells.

About this clonotype itself: Its antigen is still unknown.

This clonotype was sampled from a man in his forties or fifties who received an inactivated influenza vaccine. The input for sequencing was PBMCs from blood, taken more than 4 days after vaccination.

The CDR3 reads CASSRGTPGSTREQFF. CDR3 nucleotide sequence: TGCGCCAGCAGCCGAGGGACGCCCGGATCAACGCGAGAGCAGTTCTTC. The chain employs TRBV5-1 and TRBJ2-1, with D tentatively TRBD1 or TRBD2 (5 bases each). CDR3 length: 16 amino acids. Germline loops: CDR1 SGHRS, CDR2 YFSETQ. V was pared by 4 bases and J by 10 bases, with 24 bases between. Drawing the rest from reference TRBV5-1 and TRBJ2-1, the complete variable domain is KAGVTQTPRYLIKTRGQQVTLSCSPISGHRSVSWYQQTPGQGLQFLFEYFSETQRNKGNFPGRFSGRQFSNSRSEMNVSTLELGDSALYLCASSRGTPGSTREQFFGPGTRLTVL.